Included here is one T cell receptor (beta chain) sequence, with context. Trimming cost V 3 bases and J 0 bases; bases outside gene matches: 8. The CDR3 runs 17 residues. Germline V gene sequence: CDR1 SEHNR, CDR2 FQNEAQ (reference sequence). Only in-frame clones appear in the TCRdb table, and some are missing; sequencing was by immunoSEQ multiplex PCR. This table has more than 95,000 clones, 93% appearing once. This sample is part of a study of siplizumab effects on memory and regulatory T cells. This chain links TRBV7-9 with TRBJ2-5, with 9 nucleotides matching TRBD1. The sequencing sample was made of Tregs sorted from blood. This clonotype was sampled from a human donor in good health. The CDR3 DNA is TGTGCCAGCAGCTTTTTTGTGGGACAGGGTTACCAAGAGACCCAGTACTTC. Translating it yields CASSFFVGQGYQETQYF.